This is a list of T cell receptor beta chains from one sample in a study of blood T cell repertoires in COVID-19. Repertoires were generated with immunoSEQ multiplex PCR, while TCRdb's copy carries only in-frame clones and drops some. Seen here are around 300,000 clones, about nine tenths observed once, and the top ten hold roughly 6.8%. Material: peripheral blood. The receptors were sampled from a woman younger than 45 with COVID-19, enrolled during active disease. Both conserved end residues are part of each CDR3. D genes are given only for firm matches. Clone size is not always given. Where it is, it says once, few, many or a class for expanded clones.

TRBV7-3	TRBJ2-3	.	TRBD1	14	CASSSRDSPDTQYF	TGTGCCAGCAGCTCCCGGGACAGCCCAGATACGCAGTATTTT
TRBV5-1	TRBJ1-3	.	.	15	CASSLVGSSGNTIYF	TGCGCCAGCAGCTTGGTGGGGAGCTCTGGAAACACCATATATTTT
TRBV19	TRBJ1-5	.	TRBD1	15	CASSASGTGNQPQHF	TGTGCCAGTAGTGCCTCCGGGACAGGGAACCAGCCCCAGCATTTT
TRBV4-1	TRBJ1-3	.	TRBD1	15	CASSKPGQTGNTIYF	TGCGCCAGCAGCAAACCGGGACAGACTGGAAACACCATATATTTT
TRBV5-6	TRBJ2-5	.	.	14	CASSSRGLQETQYF	TGTGCCAGCAGCTCCCGAGGACTCCAAGAGACCCAGTACTTC
TRBV4-1	TRBJ2-1	.	TRBD1	15	CASSQGTGGVGEQFF	TGCGCCAGCAGCCAAGGGACAGGGGGAGTGGGTGAGCAGTTCTTC
TRBV2	TRBJ1-2	.	TRBD1	16	CASKRQGPSSNYGYTF	TGTGCCAGCAAACGACAGGGTCCGAGCTCTAACTATGGCTACACCTTC
TRBV29-1	TRBJ1-1	.	.	11	CSDLVNTEAFF	TGCAGCGATTTAGTGAACACTGAAGCTTTCTTT
TRBV4-1	TRBJ1-4	.	TRBD1	14	CASRGGQGDEKLFF	TGCGCCAGCCGCGGCGGGCAGGGGGACGAAAAACTGTTTTTT
TRBV7-9	TRBJ1-4	.	TRBD1	15	CASSLGGGVNEKLFF	TGTGCCAGCAGCTTAGGAGGGGGCGTTAATGAAAAACTGTTTTTT
TRBV7-3	TRBJ2-5	.	.	15	CASSLQGLSGETQYF	TGTGCCAGCAGCTTACAAGGACTTAGCGGAGAGACCCAGTACTTC
TRBV27	TRBJ2-3	.	TRBD2	14	CASGRGSGRDTQYF	TGTGCCAGCGGCCGTGGGAGCGGGAGGGATACGCAGTATTTT
TRBV4-1	TRBJ2-5	.	TRBD2	17	CASSQDSSRTSQETQYF	TGCGCCAGCAGCCAAGATTCAAGTAGGACTAGCCAAGAGACCCAGTACTTC
TRBV12-5	TRBJ2-1	.	.	17	CASGLDRTGSSYNEQFF	TGTGCTAGTGGTTTAGACCGGACGGGAAGCTCCTACAATGAGCAGTTCTTC
TRBV28	TRBJ1-6	.	TRBD1	15	CASRKVTGANSPLHF	TGTGCCAGCAGGAAGGTGACAGGGGCGAATTCACCCCTCCACTTT
TRBV5-4	TRBJ2-7	.	TRBD1	15	CASSSGGQGTYEQYF	TGTGCCAGCAGCTCAGGGGGACAGGGGACCTACGAGCAGTACTTC
TRBV10-3	TRBJ1-6	few	TRBD1	14	CAISEPTGGAPLHF	TGTGCCATCAGTGAGCCCACAGGGGGGGCACCCCTCCACTTT
TRBV11-2	TRBJ2-7	.	.	15	CASSPRLLSSYEQYF	TGTGCCAGCAGCCCCCGTCTACTTAGCTCCTACGAGCAGTACTTC
TRBV9	TRBJ1-3	.	.	14	CASSVWGGGNTIYF	TGTGCCAGCAGCGTTTGGGGAGGAGGAAACACCATATATTTT
TRBV24-1	TRBJ2-7	.	.	13	CATSDSSSYEQYF	TGTGCCACCAGCGACAGTTCCTCCTACGAGCAGTACTTC
TRBV5-1	TRBJ1-1	once	.	14	CASSPWGGRTEAFF	TGCGCCAGCAGCCCCTGGGGGGGTCGAACTGAAGCTTTCTTT
TRBV30	TRBJ2-1	.	TRBD2	15	CAWSVQSGINREQFF	TGTGCCTGGAGTGTACAGAGCGGGATTAACCGGGAGCAGTTCTTC
TRBV7-9	TRBJ1-5	.	.	16	CASSSRTANSNQPQHF	TGTGCCAGCAGCTCTAGGACAGCAAATAGCAATCAGCCCCAGCATTTT